The clone carrying this T cell receptor (beta chain) was counted many times. Its antigen is unknown. Cells are PBMCs isolated from over 7.5 ml of fresh blood. This sample is drawn from a study of T cells in Graves' hyperthyroidism and ophthalmopathy. For the study at large: The authors collected peripheral blood at initial diagnosis, before any treatment. Findings of the study overall: Within blood appeared most thyroid clonotypes that had expanded above 0.001.

V lost 2 bases and J lost 4; bases outside the gene matches: 7. Germline CDR1 and CDR2: LGHDT and YNNKEL (reference sequence). The CDR3 runs to 16 residues. Amplified TCR beta CDR3 regions derived from RNA transcripts. During a first-round RT-PCR of the TCR CDR3, the HTBI primer set was used. TCRdb re-derived calls from the multiplex PCR reads in MiXCR, one entry per CDR3 protein. The sample includes over 250,000 distinct CDR3 sequences, about 17% seen only once; the top ten take 55% to 60%. The rearrangement joins TRBV3-1 to TRBJ2-1, with 8 bases identical to TRBD2. Sequencing input: blood. The receptor's source is an older woman with Graves' ophthalmopathy. Here the CDR3 DNA reads TGTGCCAGCAGCCAATCTCGGGGGGGCCGTTACAATGAGCAGTTCTTC. Protein: CASSQSRGGRYNEQFF.